This is a list of T cell receptor beta chains from one sample in a study of graft-versus-host responses after intestinal transplantation. Here immunoSEQ multiplex PCR was the method, and the copy in TCRdb shows in-frame clones only, minus some. Of about 70,000 clones listed, about 90% are singletons. What these receptors recognize is not known. The material sequenced was unstimulated CD8+ T cells sorted from spleen or lymph node cells, taken before intestinal transplant. These receptors all stem from a human donor who received an intestinal transplant. Each CDR3 is given with its conserved first and last residue. The D gene is left open where the match is weak. Some rows have no size entry. The others give once, few or many, or a class for an expanded clone.

J gene: TRBJ2-7; V gene: TRBV5-1; D gene: TRBD1; clone size: NA; CDR3 protein: CASTETGLQTTYEQYF; CDR3 DNA: TGCGCCAGCACCGAGACAGGGCTTCAGACAACCTACGAGCAGTACTTC
J gene: TRBJ2-7; V gene: TRBV19; D gene: TRBD2; clone size: once; CDR3 protein: CASSGGGYEQYF; CDR3 DNA: TGTGCCAGTAGCGGCGGGGGATACGAGCAGTACTTC
J gene: TRBJ2-1; V gene: TRBV7-9; D gene: NA; clone size: NA; CDR3 protein: CASSRAASYYNEQFF; CDR3 DNA: TGTGCCAGCAGCCGAGCGGCTTCCTATTACAATGAGCAGTTCTTC
J gene: TRBJ2-1; V gene: TRBV19; D gene: NA; clone size: NA; CDR3 protein: CASEAGALNEQFF; CDR3 DNA: TGTGCCAGTGAGGCGGGGGCCCTGAATGAGCAGTTCTTC
J gene: TRBJ2-7; V gene: TRBV5-6; D gene: NA; clone size: few; CDR3 protein: CASSQDSVYEQYF; CDR3 DNA: TGTGCCAGCAGCCAGGACAGCGTCTACGAGCAGTACTTC
J gene: TRBJ2-7; V gene: TRBV7-8; D gene: TRBD1; clone size: NA; CDR3 protein: CASSPEDRASYEQYF; CDR3 DNA: TGTGCCAGCAGCCCAGAGGACAGGGCCTCCTACGAGCAGTACTTC
J gene: TRBJ1-5; V gene: TRBV5-4; D gene: NA; clone size: NA; CDR3 protein: CASSLGGGAQHF; CDR3 DNA: TGTGCCAGCAGCCTAGGGGGTGGGGCCCAGCATTTT
J gene: TRBJ2-7; V gene: TRBV13; D gene: TRBD1; clone size: NA; CDR3 protein: CASSKGQGLSVHEQYF; CDR3 DNA: TGTGCCAGCAGCAAAGGACAGGGCCTCTCTGTCCACGAGCAGTACTTC
J gene: TRBJ1-2; V gene: TRBV19; D gene: TRBD1; clone size: NA; CDR3 protein: CASSPGGPAYGYTF; CDR3 DNA: TGTGCCAGTAGCCCAGGGGGTCCGGCCTATGGCTACACCTTC
J gene: TRBJ1-4; V gene: TRBV9; D gene: TRBD1; clone size: NA; CDR3 protein: CASSVGGTEGEKLFF; CDR3 DNA: TGTGCCAGCAGCGTAGGGGGGACAGAGGGGGAAAAACTGTTTTTT
J gene: TRBJ2-1; V gene: TRBV12-5; D gene: TRBD2; clone size: NA; CDR3 protein: CASGPLAGGYNEQFF; CDR3 DNA: TGTGCTAGTGGGCCCCTAGCGGGGGGATACAATGAGCAGTTCTTC
J gene: TRBJ1-1; V gene: TRBV19; D gene: NA; clone size: NA; CDR3 protein: CASSKHRTNTEAFF; CDR3 DNA: TGTGCCAGTAGTAAGCACAGAACTAACACTGAAGCTTTCTTT
J gene: TRBJ2-4; V gene: TRBV7-9; D gene: NA; clone size: NA; CDR3 protein: CASSSPLTGKNIQYF; CDR3 DNA: TGTGCCAGCAGTTCTCCTCTCACTGGCAAAAACATTCAGTACTTC
J gene: TRBJ2-2; V gene: TRBV29-1; D gene: NA; clone size: NA; CDR3 protein: CSVLDRELFF; CDR3 DNA: TGCAGCGTTTTGGACAGGGAGCTGTTTTTT
J gene: TRBJ2-5; V gene: TRBV27; D gene: TRBD2; clone size: NA; CDR3 protein: CASSSAGGPETQYF; CDR3 DNA: TGTGCCAGCAGTTCAGCGGGGGGGCCGGAGACCCAGTACTTC
J gene: TRBJ1-4; V gene: TRBV7-2; D gene: NA; clone size: NA; CDR3 protein: CASSLGQAPPTNEKLFF; CDR3 DNA: TGTGCCAGCAGCTTAGGACAGGCCCCACCAACTAATGAAAAACTGTTTTTT
J gene: TRBJ2-3; V gene: TRBV18; D gene: NA; clone size: once; CDR3 protein: CASSPGPGDTQYF; CDR3 DNA: TGTGCCAGCTCACCAGGACCAGGGGATACGCAGTATTTC
J gene: TRBJ2-7; V gene: TRBV27; D gene: NA; clone size: NA; CDR3 protein: CASTQRGGRVSYEQYF; CDR3 DNA: TGTGCCAGCACTCAGAGGGGGGGGCGCGTCTCCTACGAGCAGTACTTC
J gene: TRBJ1-2; V gene: TRBV25-1; D gene: TRBD1; clone size: once; CDR3 protein: CASNPTGGNYGYTF; CDR3 DNA: TGTGCCAGCAACCCGACAGGGGGTAACTATGGCTACACCTTC
J gene: TRBJ1-1; V gene: TRBV28; D gene: TRBD1; clone size: NA; CDR3 protein: CASTPTRDRGMNTEAFF; CDR3 DNA: TGTGCCAGCACCCCGACCCGGGACAGGGGGATGAACACTGAAGCTTTCTTT
J gene: TRBJ1-2; V gene: TRBV9; D gene: NA; clone size: NA; CDR3 protein: CASSVDQGTPYGYTF; CDR3 DNA: TGTGCCAGCAGCGTAGACCAGGGAACGCCCTATGGCTACACCTTC
J gene: TRBJ1-5; V gene: TRBV15; D gene: TRBD1; clone size: NA; CDR3 protein: CATSSRTGGNQPQHF; CDR3 DNA: TGTGCCACCAGCAGTCGGACAGGGGGAAATCAGCCCCAGCATTTT
J gene: TRBJ1-1; V gene: TRBV7-6; D gene: NA; clone size: NA; CDR3 protein: CASSLSEGEAFF; CDR3 DNA: TGTGCCAGCAGCTTGTCTGAGGGTGAAGCTTTCTTT